This T cell receptor beta chain was recorded in a study of blood T cell repertoires in COVID-19. A Seattle source enrolled patients during active infection and followed them longitudinally. Repertoires were generated with immunoSEQ multiplex PCR, while TCRdb's copy carries only in-frame clones and drops some. Altogether about 440,000 clones are present, 88% being singletons, with the ten largest covering 10% to 15%. The CDR3 runs to 17 residues. Unmatched junction bases numbered 15, after V lost 5 bases and J lost 6 bases. Germline loops: CDR1 SEHNR, CDR2 FQNEAQ (reference sequence). The rearrangement links TRBV7-9 to TRBJ1-4; 7 bases map to TRBD1. The receptor was derived from a woman between 45 and 65 years old with COVID-19, enrolled during active disease. Sequenced input: peripheral blood. This chain's CDR3 is CASSGRKTGQQYEKLFF. The CDR3 DNA reads TGTGCCAGCAGCGGTCGGAAGACGGGACAGCAGTATGAAAAACTGTTTTTT.